This record covers a single T cell receptor beta chain. Its antigen is still unknown. Some clones are missing from TCRdb's copy, which holds only in-frame ones; the method was immunoSEQ multiplex PCR. The sample lists about 52,000 clones, around 94% occurring once. CDR1 DFQATT and CDR2 SNEGSKA come from the germline V gene (reference sequence). V was trimmed by 7 bases and J by 5 bases, leaving 8 bases between them. CDR3 length: 10 residues. This record comes from a study of OX40 agonist ivuxolimab in advanced cancers. Study overall: Therapy given before enrollment (anti-PD-1, anti-PD-L1 or anti-CTLA-4) was allowed, and 35% to 45% had some. Study-wide points: Antigen specificity remained undetermined for the expanded peripheral T cells. Clones of CD4+ and CD8+ blood T cells grew by week 6 at doses of 0.1 to 3.0 mg/kg.

The input for sequencing was CD4+ or CD8+ T cells sorted from blood, taken in a trial of the OX40 agonist ivuxolimab. The rearrangement joins TRBV20-1 to TRBJ2-5, with unresolved D. The source of this sequence is an adult with an advanced solid tumor such as melanoma, head and neck, liver or kidney cancer. The CDR3 nucleotides read TGCAGTGTGGATGGGGAGACCCAGTACTTC. This sequence encodes CSVDGETQYF.